This T cell receptor (beta chain) was captured by sequencing in a study of CD8+CD57+ T cells in acquired aplastic anemia. Across the whole study: Across the sorted CD4+ and CD8+ cells, DNA amounts averaged about 3 ug. Study-level points and caveats: No significant patient-versus-control difference appeared in CD8+ Simpson's diversity. Patients and controls shared 25 to 35 CD8+ CDR3 sequences, which appeared highly expressed in patients and within their immunodominant clones.

Genomic DNA served as template for TCR beta VDJ and CDR3 profiling. TCRdb re-called the reads through MiXCR, storing one row per CDR3 protein. The sample contains roughly 80,000 distinct CDR3 sequences, approximately 70% of which appear only once. Points on this clonotype: The target antigen is unknown.

By flow cytometry, patients selected for sequencing had shown an expansion of CD8+CD57+ cells. Untreated patients provided the blood samples, with no therapy given before sampling. The CDR3 spans 13 residues. Trimming pared 4 bases from V and 2 bases from J, leaving 9 bases between. Per the germline V gene, CDR1 is SEHNR and CDR2 is FQNEAQ (reference sequence). This TCR came from a human donor with aplastic anemia. Sequenced material: sorted CD4+, CD8+, or CD8+CD57+ T cells (not recorded which) from PBMCs. V is TRBV7-9 and J is TRBJ2-7; D is ambiguous. The CDR3: CASSSQLTYEQYF. The CDR3 DNA reads as TGTGCCAGCAGCTCGCAGCTTACCTACGAGCAGTACTTC. Full variable domain (missing parts from reference TRBV7-9 and TRBJ2-7): DTGVSQNPRHKITKRGQNVTFRCDPISEHNRLYWYRQTLGQGPEFLTYFQNEAQLEKSRLLSDRFSAERPKGSFSTLEIQRTEQGDSAMYLCASSSQLTYEQYFGPGTRLTVT.